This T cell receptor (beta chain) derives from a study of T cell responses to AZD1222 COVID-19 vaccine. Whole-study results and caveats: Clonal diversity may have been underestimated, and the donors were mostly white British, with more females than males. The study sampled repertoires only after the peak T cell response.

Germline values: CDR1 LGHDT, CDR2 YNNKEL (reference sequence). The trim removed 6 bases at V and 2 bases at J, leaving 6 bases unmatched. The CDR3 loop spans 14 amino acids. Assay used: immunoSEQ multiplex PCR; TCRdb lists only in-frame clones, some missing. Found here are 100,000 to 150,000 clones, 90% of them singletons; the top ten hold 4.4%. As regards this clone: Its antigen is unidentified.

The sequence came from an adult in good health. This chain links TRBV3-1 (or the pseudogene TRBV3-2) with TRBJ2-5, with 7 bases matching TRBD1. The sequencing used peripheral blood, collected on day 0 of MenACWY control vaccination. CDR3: CASSLQGPQETQYF. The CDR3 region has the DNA TGTGCCAGCAGTTTACAGGGGCCTCAAGAGACCCAGTACTTC.